Below, 5 T cell receptor beta chains from the same sample are listed, as sequenced in a study of blood T cell repertoires in COVID-19. This table comes from immunoSEQ multiplex PCR, and its TCRdb copy is limited to in-frame clones, with some not included. The sample contains more than 350,000 clones, 80% to 90% of which appear only once. Material: PBMCs or T cells enriched from blood (not recorded which). All receptors come from a man between 18 and 35 years old who had recovered from COVID-19.

This chain links TRBV5-1 with TRBJ1-3; no firm D call. Germline V gene lookup returns CDR1 SGHRS and CDR2 YFSETQ. The CDR3 spans 15 residues. Trimming removed 4 bases at V and 4 bases at J, with 15 bases between. The CDR3: CASSPSGHLGNTIYF. The CDR3 region has the DNA TGCGCCAGCAGCCCAAGTGGGCACCTAGGAAACACCATATATTTT. Variable domain in full (rest from reference TRBV5-1 and TRBJ1-3): KAGVTQTPRYLIKTRGQQVTLSCSPISGHRSVSWYQQTPGQGLQFLFEYFSETQRNKGNFPGRFSGRQFSNSRSEMNVSTLELGDSALYLCASSPSGHLGNTIYFGEGSWLTVV.

There are a few counts of this clone. V usage is TRBV18 and J usage is TRBJ1-4, with TRBD1 matching 10 bases. The length of the CDR3 is 16 residues. From germline, CDR1 is KGHSH and CDR2 LQKENI. The ends lost 4 bases at V and 2 bases at J; junction bases unmatched: 4. CDR3 amino acids: CASSRGTGATNEKLFF. The CDR3 nucleotides read TGTGCCAGCTCACGCGGGACAGGGGCTACTAATGAAAAACTGTTTTTT.

The rearrangement links TRBV11-2 to TRBJ2-3; TRBD2 aligns across 11 bases. V lost 4 bases and J lost 6; bases outside the gene matches: 15. CDR3 length: 18 residues. Germline V gives CDR1 SGHAT, CDR2 FQNNGV. The CDR3 sequence is CASSSGPIAGGPGDTQYF. CDR3 sequence (DNA): TGTGCCAGCAGCTCAGGCCCTATAGCGGGAGGGCCGGGGGATACGCAGTATTTT. Full variable domain (remainder filled in from reference TRBV11-2 and TRBJ2-3): EAGVAQSPRYKIIEKRQSVAFWCNPISGHATLYWYQQILGQGPKLLIQFQNNGVVDDSQLPKDRFSAERLKGVDSTLKIQPAKLEDSAVYLCASSSGPIAGGPGDTQYFGPGTRLTVL.

This CDR3 reads CASRRPGRSGNTIYF. Here the CDR3 DNA reads TGTGCCAGCAGGCGCCCTGGGAGGTCTGGAAACACCATATATTTT. The chain carries TRBV11-2 and TRBJ1-3; D not resolved. This CDR3 is 15 amino acids long. Per germline, CDR1 SGHAT and CDR2 FQNNGV. V dropped 6 bases and J dropped 1 base, with 13 bases sitting between them.

This clone showed up just once. J is TRBJ1-4 and V is TRBV7-9; TRBD1 aligns across 7 bases. Trimming at V came to 4 bases and at J to 8 bases, leaving 13 bases not matched to a gene. Looked up from germline, CDR1 is SEHNR and CDR2 is FQNEAQ (reference sequence). The CDR3 covers 16 residues. CDR3 nucleotide sequence: TGTGCCAGCAGCTCACTTAGACAGGGCAGCGGGGAAAAACTGTTTTTT. Translation: CASSSLRQGSGEKLFF.